The clone carrying this T cell receptor beta chain has more than one count but fewer than ten. This specimen belongs to a study of T cells in Graves' hyperthyroidism and ophthalmopathy. Study-level information: Any treatment followed the collection of peripheral blood at initial diagnosis.

Amplified TCR beta CDR3 regions came from RNA transcripts. Carried out on the TCR CDR3, a first-round RT-PCR used the HTBI primer set. TCRdb recomputed calls from the multiplex PCR reads with MiXCR, one row per CDR3 protein. The sample contains some 760,000 distinct CDR3 sequences, 12% to 15% of which appear only once. The germline V gene has CDR1 MNHNS and CDR2 SASEGT. CDR3 size: 14 residues. The V end lost 7 bases, the J end lost 0 bases, and 9 bases lay between the germline ends. Sequencing was carried out using blood. The sequence derives from a woman between 18 and 29 years old with Graves' hyperthyroidism. This chain uses TRBV6-1 with TRBJ2-2, with D hard to call. The CDR3 sequence: CASIAFPNTGELFF. CDR3 in DNA: TGTGCCAGCATAGCTTTTCCGAACACCGGGGAGCTGTTTTTT.